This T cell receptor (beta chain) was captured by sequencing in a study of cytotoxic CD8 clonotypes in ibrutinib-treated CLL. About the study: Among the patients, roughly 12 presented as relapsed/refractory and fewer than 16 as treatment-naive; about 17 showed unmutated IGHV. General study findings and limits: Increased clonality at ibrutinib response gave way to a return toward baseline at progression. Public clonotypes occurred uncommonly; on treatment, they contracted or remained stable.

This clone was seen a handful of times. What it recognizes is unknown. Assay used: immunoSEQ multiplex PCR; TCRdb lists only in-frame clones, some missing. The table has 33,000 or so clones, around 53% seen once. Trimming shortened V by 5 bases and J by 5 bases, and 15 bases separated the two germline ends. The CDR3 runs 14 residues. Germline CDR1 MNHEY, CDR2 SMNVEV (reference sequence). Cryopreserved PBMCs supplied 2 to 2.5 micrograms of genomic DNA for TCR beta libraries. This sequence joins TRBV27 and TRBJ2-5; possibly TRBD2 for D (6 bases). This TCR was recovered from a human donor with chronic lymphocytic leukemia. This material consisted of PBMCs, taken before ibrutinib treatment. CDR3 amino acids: CASSETRIQETQYF. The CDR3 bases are TGTGCCAGCAGTGAGACTAGGATTCAGGAGACCCAGTACTTC.